A single sample gave rise to the 30 T cell receptor beta chains below, sequenced in a study of shared clonotypes between healthy human individuals. The naive CD8 fraction comprised CD45RO-negative cells positively selected for CCR7 and excluded terminally differentiated effector memory CD45RA+ cells. The repertoire was sequenced with immunoSEQ multiplex PCR; TCRdb's copy has only in-frame clones and lacks some. The data contain about 2,100,000 clones, around 93% of them singletons. The specimen sequenced was naive CD8+ T cells from PBMCs. The receptors were gathered from a man in his late teens or twenties in good health. Some clones in this sample may be carry-over from other donors' samples.

This clone was picked up one time. The chain uses TRBV5-6 and TRBJ2-5; TRBD2 agrees at 8 bases. The V segment lost 2 bases and the J segment 6 bases; nucleotides outside the gene matches: 12. This CDR3 has 16 residues. Germline assignment: CDR1 SGHDT and CDR2 YYEEEE. The CDR3 region is CASSFQTSGNWKTQYF. For the CDR3, the DNA is TGTGCCAGCAGCTTTCAAACTAGCGGTAACTGGAAGACCCAGTACTTC.

V and J are TRBV27 and TRBJ2-1; TRBD2 matches 9 bases. Per germline, CDR1 MNHEY and CDR2 SMNVEV (reference sequence). With V trimmed by 2 bases and J by 7 bases, 18 bases remained unmatched. The CDR3 covers 19 residues. The CDR3 DNA is TGTGCCAGCAGTTTACGGGCAGGCGTCCCTAGCGGGAACCCAAATGAGCAGTTCTTC. Residues: CASSLRAGVPSGNPNEQFF.

Note on this clone: Other DNA sequences of this sample code for an identical CDR3. V usage is TRBV27 and J usage is TRBJ2-2, with unresolved D. The CDR3 runs 13 residues. Trimming left V 5 bases short and J 2 bases short, with 6 bases between. Germline V gives CDR1 MNHEY, CDR2 SMNVEV (reference sequence). The CDR3 reads CASSPRNTGELFF. The CDR3 nucleotides read TGTGCCAGCAGTCCACGAAACACCGGGGAGCTGTTTTTT.

The J gene is TRBJ2-3, the V gene TRBV2; D unclear. V was clipped by 2 bases and J by 3 bases, with 15 bases between them. CDR1 and CDR2 from the germline V gene are SNHLY and FYNNEI. This CDR3 has 16 residues. In DNA, the CDR3 is TGTGCCAGCAGTGAAAGGGCAGGAGTCCTTACAGATACGCAGTATTTT. It encodes CASSERAGVLTDTQYF.

This chain joins TRBV11-2 and TRBJ1-3, with D hard to call. The V gene lost 5 bases and the J gene lost 0 bases, with 17 bases spanning the gap. There are 17 residues in the CDR3. From germline, CDR1 is SGHAT and CDR2 FQNNGV. The CDR3 region has the DNA TGTGCCAGCAGCACCCTGGGGTTTCTGGGCTCTGGAAACACCATATATTTT. This codes for CASSTLGFLGSGNTIYF.

This chain joins TRBV7-9 and TRBJ2-3; D assignment may be TRBD1 or TRBD2 (5 bases each). Germline lookup yields CDR1 SEHNR and CDR2 FQNEAQ (reference sequence). V lost 7 bases to trimming and J lost 6 bases, with 11 bases between them. This CDR3 region has 12 residues. CDR3 amino acids: CASTVWGDTQYF. The CDR3 DNA reads TGTGCCAGCACCGTATGGGGGGATACGCAGTATTTT.

A word on this clone: The same CDR3 also results from other DNA sequences found in this sample. The V gene is TRBV9, the J gene TRBJ2-7, with 8 bases identical to TRBD1. V shed 4 bases, J shed 2 bases, and the junction held 8 bases outside the gene matches. Germline V gene data show CDR1 as SGDLS and CDR2 as YYNGEE. There are 15 residues in the CDR3. The CDR3 spells CASSLGQGSTYEQYF. The CDR3 DNA follows: TGTGCCAGCAGCCTAGGACAGGGATCCACCTACGAGCAGTACTTC.

This chain joins TRBV27 and TRBJ1-4; the D gene is possibly TRBD1 (5 bases). Germline V gene sequence: CDR1 MNHEY, CDR2 SMNVEV (reference sequence). The CDR3 is 14 amino acids. Between the trimmed V and J ends, which lost 7 bases and 1 base, there was a span of 10 bases. Here the CDR3 reads CASTPGLTNEKLFF. The CDR3 bases are TGTGCCAGCACCCCGGGGCTAACTAATGAAAAACTGTTTTTT.

V is TRBV11-2 and J is TRBJ2-1; D is tentatively TRBD1 or TRBD2 (5 bases each). CDR1 SGHAT and CDR2 FQNNGV come from the germline V gene. V was shortened by 0 bases and J by 10 bases, with 10 bases between the two germline ends. The CDR3 is made up of 13 amino acids. CDR3 loop: CASSLEGWGEQFF. The CDR3 nucleotides are TGTGCCAGCAGCTTAGAAGGCTGGGGGGAGCAGTTCTTC.

This chain uses TRBV28 with TRBJ2-5, with D perhaps matching TRBD1 (7 bases). V lost 3 bases and J 1 base, leaving 9 bases between the germline ends. Germline CDR1 and CDR2: MDHEN and SYDVKM. The CDR3 contains 14 residues. CDR3 nucleotide sequence: TGTGCCAGCAGTTTTCAGGGGGGCCAAGAGACCCAGTACTTC. Encoded protein: CASSFQGGQETQYF.

Concerning this clone: The identical CDR3 is also encoded by other nucleotide sequences in the sample. This chain joins TRBV9 and TRBJ2-5; the D is unclear. Trimming cost V 0 bases and J 2 bases, with 5 bases left between them. CDR3 length: 13 amino acids. CDR1 is SGDLS and CDR2 is YYNGEE in the germline V gene. The CDR3 here is CASSVDSQETQYF. CDR3 bases: TGTGCCAGCAGCGTAGACAGTCAAGAGACCCAGTACTTC.

Regarding this clone: At the DNA level, this CDR3 is encoded by other sequences in the same sample as well. The CDR3 DNA reads as TGTGCCAGCTCTCTTGGGGTGTCGCAGTATTTT. It specifies CASSLGVSQYF. This rearrangement joins TRBV27 to TRBJ2-3, with unresolved D. Trimming left V 8 bases short and J 10 bases short, with 13 bases between. This CDR3 region has 11 residues. Germline loops: CDR1 MNHEY, CDR2 SMNVEV (reference sequence).

The DNA of the CDR3 is TGTGCCTGGATAGGCGGGATAGGGTCCTACAATGAGCAGTTCTTC. Translation: CAWIGGIGSYNEQFF. The chain has TRBV30 and TRBJ2-1; TRBD2 is a possible D gene (6 bases). V shed 4 bases and J shed 1 base, with 14 bases lying between them. The CDR3 has 15 residues. Germline values: CDR1 GTSNPN, CDR2 SVGIG (reference sequence). Filled out from reference TRBV30 and TRBJ2-1, the complete variable domain reads SQTIHQWPATLVQPVGSPLSLECTVEGTSNPNLYWYRQAAGRGLQLLFYSVGIGQISSEVPQNLSASRPQDRQFILSSKKLLLSDSGFYLCAWIGGIGSYNEQFFGPGTRLTVL.

The CDR3 DNA reads TGTGCCAGCAGCACAGCCGGGACTAGCGGGATAGTCGACAATGAGCAGTTCTTC. Translated, it gives CASSTAGTSGIVDNEQFF. The chain is built from TRBV7-9 and TRBJ2-1; 13 bases match TRBD2. Per germline, CDR1 SEHNR and CDR2 FQNEAQ (reference sequence). The CDR3 covers 18 residues. Losses at the gene ends were 5 bases for V and 5 bases for J; bases not matched to a gene: 12.

A single count supports this clone. The chain couples TRBV11-2 to TRBJ1-1, with 7 positions matching TRBD1. Trimming cost V 2 bases and J 2 bases; bases outside gene matches: 11. CDR3 length: 17 amino acids. The V gene's germline CDR1 is SGHAT and CDR2 FQNNGV. The CDR3: CASSLFTGVSENTEAFF. In DNA, the CDR3 is TGTGCCAGCAGCTTATTTACAGGGGTCTCAGAAAACACTGAAGCTTTCTTT.

This clone was picked up one time. This chain's CDR3 is CASSLGQPSEQYF. The CDR3 DNA is TGTGCCAGCAGTTTAGGGCAGCCCTCCGAGCAGTACTTC. V usage is TRBV27 and J usage is TRBJ2-7; no reliable D call. This CDR3 has 13 residues. CDR1 and CDR2 from the germline V gene are MNHEY and SMNVEV (reference sequence). The ends were cut back, 2 bases at V and 6 bases at J, with 11 bases in the middle.

The chain recombines TRBV5-6 with TRBJ2-7, with 7 bases matching TRBD1. The CDR3 length is 15 residues. V shed 4 bases and J 0 bases; nucleotides not matched to a gene: 7. Per germline, CDR1 SGHDT and CDR2 YYEEEE. The CDR3 sequence is CASSGPGTVSYEQYF. The CDR3 nucleotides are TGTGCCAGCAGCGGGCCCGGGACAGTCTCCTACGAGCAGTACTTC.

The chain couples TRBV2 to TRBJ2-1, with TRBD1 identical over 7 bases. V lost 6 bases to trimming and J lost 4 bases; unmatched junction nucleotides: 6. The CDR3 loop spans 14 amino acids. Germline lookup yields CDR1 SNHLY and CDR2 FYNNEI. In DNA form, the CDR3 reads TGTGCCAGCAGGGGACAGCTCTTTTACAATGAGCAGTTCTTC. Amino acid sequence: CASRGQLFYNEQFF.

This chain uses TRBV28 with TRBJ2-1; D uncertain. The germline gives CDR1 MDHEN, CDR2 SYDVKM. The CDR3 consists of 13 residues. V lost 2 bases, J lost 4 bases, and 6 bases lay in between. This chain's CDR3 is CASSLTRYNEQFF. The DNA of the CDR3 is TGTGCCAGCAGTTTAACCCGGTACAATGAGCAGTTCTTC.

Remarks on this clone: Other DNA sequences in this specimen translate into the identical CDR3. The V and J genes are TRBV9 and TRBJ1-1, with D possibly TRBD1 on 5 matching bases. The CDR3 sequence is 13 residues long. Germline-derived CDR1 and CDR2 are SGDLS and YYNGEE. Trimming removed 3 bases from V and 5 bases from J, with 11 bases in between. The CDR3 DNA is TGTGCCAGCAGCGGAGGGGTGAGTACTGAAGCTTTCTTT. It codes for CASSGGVSTEAFF.

The chain joins TRBV5-6 to TRBJ2-7; 7 bases line up with TRBD1. CDR1 and CDR2 (germline): SGHDT, YYEEEE. Germline trimming cut 2 bases from V and 3 bases from J; bases unmatched to any gene: 2. The CDR3 covers 13 residues. CDR3 sequence reads: CASSFGTVYEQYF. Written as DNA, the CDR3 is TGTGCCAGCAGCTTTGGGACAGTCTACGAGCAGTACTTC. The full variable domain, with the rest looked up from reference TRBV5-6 and TRBJ2-7, is DAGVTQSPTHLIKTRGQQVTLRCSPKSGHDTVSWYQQALGQGPQFIFQYYEEEERQRGNFPDRFSGHQFPNYSSELNVNALLLGDSALYLCASSFGTVYEQYFGPGTRLTVT.

The CDR3 protein is CASSVAGWGSNNEQFF. The DNA of the CDR3 is TGTGCCAGCAGCGTAGCAGGTTGGGGGTCAAACAATGAGCAGTTCTTC. The chain is built from TRBV9 and TRBJ2-1; possibly TRBD1 or TRBD2 for D (5 bases each). Germline CDR1 is SGDLS and CDR2 is YYNGEE. Trimming removed 0 bases at V and 5 bases at J, with 15 bases between. The CDR3 runs to 16 residues.

The chain has TRBV5-5 and TRBJ2-7, with D possibly matching TRBD1 (5 bases). In germline, CDR1 is SGHKS, CDR2 YYEKEE (reference sequence). V was clipped by 5 bases and J by 0 bases, with 18 bases between them. The length of the CDR3 is 16 residues. The CDR3 loop reads CASSLFARQSSYEQYF. The CDR3 DNA reads TGTGCCAGCAGTCTTTTCGCCAGACAGAGCTCCTACGAGCAGTACTTC.

The rearrangement links TRBV4-1 to TRBJ1-3; D call uncertain. CDR1 and CDR2 (germline): MGHRA, YSYEKL. Trimming shortened V by 0 bases and J by 0 bases, and 9 bases separated the two germline ends. This CDR3 is built from 16 residues. The CDR3 protein is CASSQDVSVSGNTIYF. The CDR3 DNA reads as TGCGCCAGCAGCCAAGATGTATCGGTCTCTGGAAACACCATATATTTT.

This chain uses TRBV4-3 with TRBJ2-2; 7 nucleotides align to TRBD1. Per germline, CDR1 LGHNA and CDR2 YSLEER. Unmatched junction bases numbered 4, after V lost 0 bases and J lost 0 bases. The CDR3 loop spans 17 amino acids. The DNA for the CDR3 is TGCGCCAGCAGCCAAGACCCCCAGGGGGCGAACACCGGGGAGCTGTTTTTT. Its translation is CASSQDPQGANTGELFF.

The chain recombines TRBV2 with TRBJ2-7; 8 nucleotides agree with TRBD2. V lost 8 bases and J lost 0; bases outside the gene matches: 9. The germline gives CDR1 SNHLY, CDR2 FYNNEI. The CDR3 is 15 residues long. The CDR3 reads CASGLAGISSYEQYF. CDR3 nucleotide sequence: TGTGCCAGCGGGCTAGCGGGCATAAGCTCCTACGAGCAGTACTTC.

The rearrangement joins TRBV7-4 to TRBJ2-7; TRBD2 aligns across 8 bases. Germline assignment: CDR1 SGHVT and CDR2 SQSDAQ. Losses at the gene ends were 3 bases for V and 5 bases for J; bases not matched to a gene: 12. This CDR3 is 16 amino acids long. The CDR3 here is CASSFGPIAGTHEQYF. For the CDR3, the DNA is TGTGCCAGCAGCTTTGGCCCCATAGCGGGAACCCACGAGCAGTACTTC. Full variable domain (remainder filled in from reference TRBV7-4 and TRBJ2-7): GAGVSQSPRYKVAKRGRDVALRCDSISGHVTLYWYRQTLGQGSEVLTYSQSDAQRDKSGRPSGRFSAERPERSVSTLKIQRTEQGDSAVYLCASSFGPIAGTHEQYFGPGTRLTVT.

The chain links TRBV9 to TRBJ2-2; D may correspond to TRBD1 or TRBD2 (5 bases each). The CDR3 length is 14 residues. Germline assignment: CDR1 SGDLS and CDR2 YYNGEE. V lost 3 bases and J 3 bases, leaving 9 bases between the germline ends. In DNA form, the CDR3 reads TGTGCCAGCAGCGACGGGGCCTACACCGGGGAGCTGTTTTTT. Encoded protein: CASSDGAYTGELFF.

This chain links TRBV15 with TRBJ2-1; the D gene is possibly TRBD1 (5 bases). The CDR3 covers 15 residues. The V and J ends lost 1 base and 1 base respectively, with 8 bases between them. The germline V gene has CDR1 LNHNV and CDR2 YYDKDF (reference sequence). For the CDR3, the DNA is TGTGCCACCAGCAGAGTGGACACTTCCTACAATGAGCAGTTCTTC. This encodes CATSRVDTSYNEQFF.

This chain joins TRBV10-3 and TRBJ2-7; 10 bases line up with TRBD2. In germline, CDR1 is ENHRY, CDR2 SYGVKD. The CDR3 is 15 residues long. J lost 0 bases, V lost 6 bases, and 5 bases had no gene match. The CDR3 bases are TGTGCCATCAGGGACTCTAGCGGGAGCTCCTACGAGCAGTACTTC. Translating it yields CAIRDSSGSSYEQYF.